The source of this T cell receptor beta chain is a study of blood T cell repertoires in COVID-19. About the study: Both acute and convalescent COVID-19 samples were obtained from the United States, Italy and Spain. The cDNA or gDNA used as material had been derived from T cells, B-cell-depleted T cells, or PBMCs.

Per the original data handling: Amplification of reference gene primers provided the estimated nucleated cell counts. Clones were read by immunoSEQ multiplex PCR, and TCRdb kept only the in-frame ones, dropping some. V and J calls and clone size are given by that table; D and trimming were obtained from the DNA. The sample holds approximately 250,000 clones, approximately 84% seen once. CDR1 and CDR2 (germline): LGHDT, YNNKEL (reference sequence). The CDR3 length is 15 residues. Trimming at V came to 4 bases and at J to 9 bases, leaving 6 bases not matched to a gene. V gene TRBV3-1 (or the pseudogene TRBV3-2) combines with J gene TRBJ2-1; 13 bases map to TRBD2. This TCR was sampled from a human donor in a cohort sampled during active COVID-19. Sequenced material: peripheral blood. CDR3 region: CASSLTSGRAAEQFF. The DNA for the CDR3 is TGTGCCAGCAGCCTTACTAGCGGGAGGGCCGCTGAGCAGTTCTTC.